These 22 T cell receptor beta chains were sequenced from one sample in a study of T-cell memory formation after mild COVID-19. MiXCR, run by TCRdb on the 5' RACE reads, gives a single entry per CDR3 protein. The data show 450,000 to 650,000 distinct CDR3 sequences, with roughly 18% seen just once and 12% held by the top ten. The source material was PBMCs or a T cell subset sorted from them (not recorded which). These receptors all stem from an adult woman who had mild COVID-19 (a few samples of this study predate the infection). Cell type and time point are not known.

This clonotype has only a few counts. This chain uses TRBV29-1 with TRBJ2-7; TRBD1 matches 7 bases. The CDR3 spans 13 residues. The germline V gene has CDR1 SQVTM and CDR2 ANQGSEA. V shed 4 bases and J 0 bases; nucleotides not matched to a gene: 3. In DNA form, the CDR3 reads TGCAGCGTTGGACAGGGTAACTCCTACGAGCAGTACTTC. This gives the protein CSVGQGNSYEQYF.

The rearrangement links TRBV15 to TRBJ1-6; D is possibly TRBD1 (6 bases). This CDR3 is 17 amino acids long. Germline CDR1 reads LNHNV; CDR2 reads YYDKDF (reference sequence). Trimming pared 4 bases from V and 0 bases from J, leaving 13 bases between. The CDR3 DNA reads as TGTGCCACCAGCACCGACAGGCAGAGCTCCTATAATTCACCCCTCCACTTT. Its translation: CATSTDRQSSYNSPLHF. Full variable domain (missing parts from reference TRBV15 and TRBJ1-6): DAMVIQNPRYQVTQFGKPVTLSCSQTLNHNVMYWYQQKSSQAPKLLFHYYDKDFNNEADTPDNFQSRRPNTSFCFLDIRSPGLGDTAMYLCATSTDRQSSYNSPLHFGNGTRLTVT.

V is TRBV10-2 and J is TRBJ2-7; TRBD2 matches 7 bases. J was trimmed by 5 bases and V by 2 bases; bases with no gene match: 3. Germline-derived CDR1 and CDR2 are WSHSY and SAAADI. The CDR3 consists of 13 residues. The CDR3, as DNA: TGCGCCAGCAGTGAGCGGGCGGGGGACGAGCAGTACTTC. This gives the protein CASSERAGDEQYF.

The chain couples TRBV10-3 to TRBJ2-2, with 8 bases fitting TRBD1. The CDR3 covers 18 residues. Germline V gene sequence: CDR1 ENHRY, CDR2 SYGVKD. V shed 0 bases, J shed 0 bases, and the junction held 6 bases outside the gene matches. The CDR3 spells CAISESTGDPTNTGELFF. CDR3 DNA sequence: TGTGCCATCAGTGAGTCGACAGGGGATCCGACGAACACCGGGGAGCTGTTTTTT.

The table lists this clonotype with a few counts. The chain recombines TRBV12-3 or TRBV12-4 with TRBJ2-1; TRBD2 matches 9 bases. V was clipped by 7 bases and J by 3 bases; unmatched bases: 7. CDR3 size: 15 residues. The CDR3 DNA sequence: TGTGCCAGCAACTTGGAGCGGGGGGTCTACAATGAGCAGTTCTTC. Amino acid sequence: CASNLERGVYNEQFF.

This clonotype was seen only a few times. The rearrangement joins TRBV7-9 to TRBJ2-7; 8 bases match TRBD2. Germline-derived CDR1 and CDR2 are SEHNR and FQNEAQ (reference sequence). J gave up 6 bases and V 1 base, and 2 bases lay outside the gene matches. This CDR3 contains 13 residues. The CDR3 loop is CASSLGLAGEQYF. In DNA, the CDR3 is TGTGCCAGCAGCTTAGGGCTAGCGGGCGAGCAGTACTTC.

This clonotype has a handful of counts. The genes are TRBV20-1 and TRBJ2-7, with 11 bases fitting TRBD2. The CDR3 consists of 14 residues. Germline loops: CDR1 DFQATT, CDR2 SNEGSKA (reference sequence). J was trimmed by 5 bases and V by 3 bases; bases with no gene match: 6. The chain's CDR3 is CSASGRGLADEQYF. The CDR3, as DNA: TGCAGTGCTAGCGGCCGGGGACTAGCGGACGAGCAGTACTTC.

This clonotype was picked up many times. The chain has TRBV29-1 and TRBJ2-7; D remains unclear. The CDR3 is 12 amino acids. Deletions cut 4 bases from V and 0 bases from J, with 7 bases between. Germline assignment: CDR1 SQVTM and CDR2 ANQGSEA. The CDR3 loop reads CSVAADSYEQYF. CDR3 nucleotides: TGCAGCGTTGCTGCAGACTCCTACGAGCAGTACTTC.

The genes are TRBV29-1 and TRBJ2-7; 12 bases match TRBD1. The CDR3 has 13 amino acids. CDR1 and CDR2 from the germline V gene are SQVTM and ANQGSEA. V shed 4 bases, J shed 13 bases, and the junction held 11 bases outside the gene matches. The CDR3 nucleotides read TGCAGCGTTGCGGTGGAGGGGACAGGGGGCGTTTACTTC. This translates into CSVAVEGTGGVYF.

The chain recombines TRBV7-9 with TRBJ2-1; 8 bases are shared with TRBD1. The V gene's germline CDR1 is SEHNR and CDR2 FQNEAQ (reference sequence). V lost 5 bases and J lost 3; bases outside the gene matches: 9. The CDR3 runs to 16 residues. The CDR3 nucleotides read TGTGCCAGCAGCACGATTTACACAGGGGGCTACAATGAGCAGTTCTTC. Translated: CASSTIYTGGYNEQFF.

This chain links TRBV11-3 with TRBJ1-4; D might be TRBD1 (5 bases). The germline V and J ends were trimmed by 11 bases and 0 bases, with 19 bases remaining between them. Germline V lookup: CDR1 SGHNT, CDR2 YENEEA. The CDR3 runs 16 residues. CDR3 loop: CAPGAGQHPTNEKLFF. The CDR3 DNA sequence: TGTGCCCCAGGTGCGGGGCAGCACCCAACTAATGAAAAACTGTTTTTT.

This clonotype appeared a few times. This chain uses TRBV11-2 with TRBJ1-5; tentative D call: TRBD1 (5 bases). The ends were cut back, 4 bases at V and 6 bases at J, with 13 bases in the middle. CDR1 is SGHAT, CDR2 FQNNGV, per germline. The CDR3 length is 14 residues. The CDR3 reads CASSSGRVSQPQHF. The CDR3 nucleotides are TGTGCCAGCAGCTCGGGCAGGGTCAGTCAGCCCCAGCATTTT.

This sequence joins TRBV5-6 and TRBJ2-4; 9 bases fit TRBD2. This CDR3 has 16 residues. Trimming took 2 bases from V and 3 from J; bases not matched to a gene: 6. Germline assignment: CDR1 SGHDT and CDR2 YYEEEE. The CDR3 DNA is TGTGCCAGCAGCTTTTTTAGCGGGAGCGGCAAAAACATTCAGTACTTC. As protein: CASSFFSGSGKNIQYF.

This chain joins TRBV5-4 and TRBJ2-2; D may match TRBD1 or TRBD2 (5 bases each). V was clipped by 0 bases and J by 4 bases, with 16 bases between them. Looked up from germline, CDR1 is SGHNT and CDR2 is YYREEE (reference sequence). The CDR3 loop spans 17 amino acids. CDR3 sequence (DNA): TGTGCCAGCAGCTTGGGGGGGTTTTCGCCGGTCACCGGGGAGCTGTTTTTT. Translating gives CASSLGGFSPVTGELFF.

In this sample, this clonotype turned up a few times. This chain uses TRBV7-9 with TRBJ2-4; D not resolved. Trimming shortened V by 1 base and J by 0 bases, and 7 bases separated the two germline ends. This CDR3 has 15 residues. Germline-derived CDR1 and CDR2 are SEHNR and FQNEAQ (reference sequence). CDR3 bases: TGTGCCAGCAGCTTAGGACCTTTAGCCAAAAACATTCAGTACTTC. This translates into CASSLGPLAKNIQYF.

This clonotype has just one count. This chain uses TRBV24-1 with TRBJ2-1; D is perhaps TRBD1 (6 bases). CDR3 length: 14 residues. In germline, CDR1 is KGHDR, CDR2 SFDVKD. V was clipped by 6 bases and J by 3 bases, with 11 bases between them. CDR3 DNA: TGTGCCACCAGTCACAGGGCCGGCTACAATGAGCAGTTCTTC. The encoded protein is CATSHRAGYNEQFF.

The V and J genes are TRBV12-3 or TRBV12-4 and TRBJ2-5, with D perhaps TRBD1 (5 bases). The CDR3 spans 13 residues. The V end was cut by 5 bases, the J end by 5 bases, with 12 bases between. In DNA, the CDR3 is TGTGCCAGCAGTCCAGGGTTTCGGGAGACCCAGTACTTC. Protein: CASSPGFRETQYF.

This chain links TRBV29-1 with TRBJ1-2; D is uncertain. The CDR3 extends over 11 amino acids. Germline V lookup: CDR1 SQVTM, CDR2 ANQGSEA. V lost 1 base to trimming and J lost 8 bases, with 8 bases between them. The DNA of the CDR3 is TGCAGCGTTGAAGGGGGTAGGGGCTACACCTTC. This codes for CSVEGGRGYTF.

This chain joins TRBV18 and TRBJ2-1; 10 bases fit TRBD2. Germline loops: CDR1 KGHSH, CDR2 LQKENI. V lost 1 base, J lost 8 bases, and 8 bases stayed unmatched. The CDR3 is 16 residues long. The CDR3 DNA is TGTGCCAGCTCACCACTCGATAGCGGGGGGTATGATGAGCAGTTCTTC. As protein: CASSPLDSGGYDEQFF.

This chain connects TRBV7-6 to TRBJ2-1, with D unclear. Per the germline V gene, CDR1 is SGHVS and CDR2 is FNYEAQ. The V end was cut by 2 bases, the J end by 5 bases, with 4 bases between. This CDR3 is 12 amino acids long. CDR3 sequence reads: CASSLIDNEQFF. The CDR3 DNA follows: TGTGCCAGCAGCTTAATTGACAATGAGCAGTTCTTC.

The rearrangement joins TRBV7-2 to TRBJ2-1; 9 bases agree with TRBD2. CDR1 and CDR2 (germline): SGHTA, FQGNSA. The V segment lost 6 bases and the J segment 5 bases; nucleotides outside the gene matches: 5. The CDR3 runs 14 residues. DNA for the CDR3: TGTGCCAGCAGGATTAGCGGGAGTCACAATGAGCAGTTCTTC. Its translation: CASRISGSHNEQFF.

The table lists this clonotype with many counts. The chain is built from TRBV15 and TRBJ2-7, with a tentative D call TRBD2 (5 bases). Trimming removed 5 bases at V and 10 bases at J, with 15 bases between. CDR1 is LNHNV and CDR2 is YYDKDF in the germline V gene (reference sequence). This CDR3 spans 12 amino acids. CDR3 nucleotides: TGTGCCACCAGCCCCCCGGAGGCCCGCCAGTACTTC. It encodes CATSPPEARQYF.